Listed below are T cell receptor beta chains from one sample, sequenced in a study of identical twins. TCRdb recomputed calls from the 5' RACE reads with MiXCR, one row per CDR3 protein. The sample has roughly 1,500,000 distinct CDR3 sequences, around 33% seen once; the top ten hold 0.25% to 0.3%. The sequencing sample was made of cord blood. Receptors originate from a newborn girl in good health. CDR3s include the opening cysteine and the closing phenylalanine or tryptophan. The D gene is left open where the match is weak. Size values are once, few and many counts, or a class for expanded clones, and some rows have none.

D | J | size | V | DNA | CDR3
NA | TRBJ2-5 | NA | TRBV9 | TGTGCCAGCAGCGTCGGGACGGGTTCCTCCCTAGAGCAGTACTTC | CASSVGTGSSLEQYF
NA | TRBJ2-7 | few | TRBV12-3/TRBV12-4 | TGTGCCAGCAGTTTGGCAGAGAACGAGCAGTACTTC | CASSLAENEQYF
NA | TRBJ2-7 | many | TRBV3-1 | TGTGCCAGCAGCCAAGTTGGGGGGTCGGCGCTTTTCTACGAGCAGTACTTC | CASSQVGGSALFYEQYF
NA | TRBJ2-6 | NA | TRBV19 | TGTGCCAGTAGTCCCTCTCTCGGCCAGGGTACGACTTTC | CASSPSLGQGTTF
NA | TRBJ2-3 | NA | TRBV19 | TGTGCCAGTAGTATAGGGCAACGGAATACGCAGTATTTT | CASSIGQRNTQYF
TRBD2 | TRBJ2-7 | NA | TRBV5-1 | TGCGTCAGCAGTGGGCTAGCGGGAGTTAACAATGAGCAGTACTTC | CVSSGLAGVNNEQYF
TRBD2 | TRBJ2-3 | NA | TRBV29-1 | TGCGGCACCGAGTCCCGACTAGCGGCTCGAAGCACAGATACGCAGTATTTT | CGTESRLAARSTDTQYF
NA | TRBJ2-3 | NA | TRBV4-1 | TGCGCCAGCAGCCAAGAGATCGCCACTAGCACAGATACGCAGTATTTT | CASSQEIATSTDTQYF
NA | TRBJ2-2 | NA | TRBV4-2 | TGTGCCAGCAGCCAAGTCTCGGGAGCGAACACCGGGGAGCTGTTTTTT | CASSQVSGANTGELFF
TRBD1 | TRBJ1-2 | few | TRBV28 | TGTGCCAGCAGACCGGGACAGTTCCTTAACTATGGCTACACCTTC | CASRPGQFLNYGYTF
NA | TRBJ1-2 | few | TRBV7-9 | TGTGCCAGCACCCCTGTGGGCTACACCTTC | CASTPVGYTF
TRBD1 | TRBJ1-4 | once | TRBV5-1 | TGCGCCAGCGGCTTGGACAGGGTTCAGGAAAAACTGTTTTTT | CASGLDRVQEKLFF
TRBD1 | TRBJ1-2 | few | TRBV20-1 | TGCAGTGCTAGCCGGGACAGGTATTCTTCTAACTATGGCTACACCTTC | CSASRDRYSSNYGYTF
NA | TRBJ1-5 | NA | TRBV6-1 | TGTGCCAGCAGTGATACAACTAATCAGCCCCAGCATTTT | CASSDTTNQPQHF
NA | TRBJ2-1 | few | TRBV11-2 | TGTGCCAGCAGCTTAGGACTAGTCGACAATGAGCAGTTCTTC | CASSLGLVDNEQFF
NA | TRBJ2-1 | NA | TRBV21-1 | TGTGCCAGCAGCAAAGGACGGACTAGCGGAAATGAGCAGTTCTTC | CASSKGRTSGNEQFF
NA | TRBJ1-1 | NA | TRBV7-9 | TGTGCCAGCAGTTTCCCATCTGGGAACACTGAAGCTTTCTTT | CASSFPSGNTEAFF
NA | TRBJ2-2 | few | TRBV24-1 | TGTGCCACCAGTGATTCCGGAGGGTCTTCCACCGGGGAGCTGTTTTTT | CATSDSGGSSTGELFF
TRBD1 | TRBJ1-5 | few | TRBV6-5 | TGTGCCAGCATGAGGGACAGGGCAAGCAATCAGCCCCAGCATTTT | CASMRDRASNQPQHF
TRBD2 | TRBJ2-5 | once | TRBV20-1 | TGCAGTGCTAGTCTGCTAGCGGGGGGTTGGGAGACCCAGTACTTC | CSASLLAGGWETQYF
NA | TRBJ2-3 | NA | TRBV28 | TGTGCCAGCAGTTACCCGGGACTCGACTACACAGATACGCAGTATTTT | CASSYPGLDYTDTQYF
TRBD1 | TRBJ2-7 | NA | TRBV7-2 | TGTGCCAGCAGCCAACGACAGGGCGCCTACGAGCAGTACTTC | CASSQRQGAYEQYF
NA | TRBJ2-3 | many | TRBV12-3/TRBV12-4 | TGTGCCAGTGCGAGGACAGATACGCAGTATTTT | CASARTDTQYF
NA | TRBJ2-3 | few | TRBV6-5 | TGTGCCAGCAGCCCTGCCGGGTCAGTCACAGATACGCAGTATTTT | CASSPAGSVTDTQYF
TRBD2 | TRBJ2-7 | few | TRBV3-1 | TGTGCCAGCAGTGGGACTAGCGGGGTGTCCTACGAGCAGTACTTC | CASSGTSGVSYEQYF
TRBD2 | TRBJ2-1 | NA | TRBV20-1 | TGCAGTGGGGCGAGGACTAGCGCCCTCTCCTACAATGAGCAGTTCTTC | CSGARTSALSYNEQFF
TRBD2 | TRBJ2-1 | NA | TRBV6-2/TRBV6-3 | TGTGCCAAGGGGACTAGCGGGAGGGCAGGCTACAATGAGCAGTTCTTC | CAKGTSGRAGYNEQFF
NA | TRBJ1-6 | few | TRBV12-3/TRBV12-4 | TGTGCCAGCAGTCCCAAACAGAGCTCCTATAATTCACCCCTCCACTTT | CASSPKQSSYNSPLHF